This T cell receptor beta chain came from a study of blood T cells in healthy people across ages. The CDR3 runs to 14 residues. Germline V CDR1 and CDR2: MNHEY, SVGAGI. Losses at the gene ends were 7 bases for V and 11 bases for J; bases not matched to a gene: 16. A sample-barcoded 5' primer and a J-beta primer mix were used in a second PCR of roughly 7 to 11 cycles. TCRdb fed the 5' RACE reads into MiXCR, producing one record per CDR3 protein. This sample has about 1 million distinct CDR3 sequences, with around 43% found just once. V and J are TRBV6-5 and TRBJ2-5, with 7 positions matching TRBD2. This sequence was found in a woman aged 60-75 years in good health. Sequencing used blood. DNA for the CDR3: TGTGCCAGCAAGGTTCGGACTAGTCATGGGGAGCAGTACTTC. Residues: CASKVRTSHGEQYF.